The entry below describes one T cell receptor (beta chain). What it recognizes is unknown. The V gene end was trimmed by 0 bases and the J gene end by 0 bases; junction bases not matched to a gene: 7. Looked up from germline, CDR1 is MNHEY and CDR2 is SVGEGT. The CDR3 contains 18 residues. This sample is drawn from a study of T-cell memory formation after mild COVID-19. Study-level background: Most TCR clusters belonged to a single donor.

Regarding the study as a whole: Chiefly within CM and EM were the contracting CD4+ clones; CD8+ ones were within EMRA. Contracting clones from day 15 to 85 had balanced CD4/CD8; later expanders favoured CD4+.

TCRdb processed the 5' RACE reads anew with MiXCR; each CDR3 protein has one entry. The sample has a few hundred thousand distinct CDR3 sequences; approximately 8.4% are singletons. This TCR came from a man aged 18 to 30 who had mild COVID-19 (a few samples of this study predate the infection). Cell type and time point are not known. The specimen was PBMCs or a T cell subset sorted from them (not recorded which). The rearrangement links TRBV6-2 or TRBV6-3 to TRBJ2-1, with 8 bases fitting TRBD2. The CDR3 DNA follows: TGTGCCAGCAGTTACTCCTGGTCTAGCGGGTACTCCTACAATGAGCAGTTCTTC. Translation: CASSYSWSSGYSYNEQFF.